Below are 32 T cell receptor beta chains sequenced from a single sample in a study of PD-1 blockade in classical Hodgkin lymphoma. Method: immunoSEQ multiplex PCR; TCRdb's copy keeps in-frame clones and lacks some. The table records 45,000 to 55,000 clones, approximately 73% of them present only once. All the patients suffered relapse after autologous stem cell transplantation, and brentuximab vedotin exposure differed. Sequencing was performed on peripheral blood mononuclear cells (PBMCs), taken before the second cycle of nivolumab. The receptor source for this set is a human donor with classical Hodgkin lymphoma.

This clone has just a few counts. This chain uses TRBV30 with TRBJ1-4; D not certain. Germline lookup yields CDR1 GTSNPN and CDR2 SVGIG (reference sequence). The V end lost 4 bases, the J end lost 8 bases, and 14 bases lay between the germline ends. The CDR3 totals 13 residues. CDR3 residues: CAWNLGGGEKLFF. CDR3 bases: TGTGCCTGGAATCTGGGTGGTGGAGAAAAACTGTTTTTT.

This clone was seen only once. This chain connects TRBV28 to TRBJ2-1; D not resolved. CDR3 length: 11 amino acids. The germline V gene encodes CDR1 MDHEN and CDR2 SYDVKM. Trimming cost V 5 bases and J 9 bases, with 8 bases left between them. The CDR3 region is CASSEIGEQFF. CDR3 DNA sequence: TGTGCCAGCAGTGAGATAGGTGAGCAGTTCTTC.

The chain combines TRBV18 with TRBJ2-1, with D unclear. Trimming took 1 base from V and 5 from J, leaving 0 bases between them. Germline V gives CDR1 KGHSH, CDR2 LQKENI. CDR3 size: 11 residues. The CDR3 region is CASSPHNEQFF. CDR3 coding DNA: TGTGCCAGCTCACCACACAATGAGCAGTTCTTC.

J is TRBJ2-7 and V is TRBV6-5; possibly TRBD1 for D (6 bases). The CDR3 has 15 amino acids. V dropped 0 bases and J dropped 9 bases, with 18 bases sitting between them. In germline, CDR1 is MNHEY, CDR2 SVGAGI. CDR3 sequence: CASSYSPTALQGQYF. The CDR3 DNA reads TGTGCCAGCAGTTACTCCCCGACAGCCTTACAGGGGCAGTACTTC.

With respect to this clone: This specimen includes other DNA sequences encoding the same CDR3. This chain joins TRBV19 and TRBJ1-1, with a weak D call TRBD1 (5 bases). Germline CDR1 LNHDA, CDR2 SQIVND (reference sequence). V gave up 5 bases and J gave up 3 bases, with 7 bases separating them. The CDR3 extends over 12 amino acids. The CDR3 DNA reads as TGTGCCAGTAGTTCCAGGGACACTGAAGCTTTCTTT. It specifies CASSSRDTEAFF.

The chain carries TRBV18 and TRBJ2-5, with a tentative D call TRBD2 (5 bases). In germline, CDR1 is KGHSH, CDR2 LQKENI. This CDR3 spans 15 amino acids. The ends were cut back, 4 bases at V and 1 base at J, with 13 bases in the middle. The CDR3 is CASSLGGQPQETQYF. The CDR3 DNA reads as TGTGCCAGCTCACTAGGCGGGCAGCCCCAAGAGACCCAGTACTTC.

This chain links TRBV2 with TRBJ2-4, with D maybe TRBD1 (5 bases). Germline loops: CDR1 SNHLY, CDR2 FYNNEI. This CDR3 is 12 amino acids long. V was pared by 3 bases and J by 16 bases, with 16 bases between. The CDR3, as DNA: TGTGCCAGCAGTGAGGGTGGGGCGCTGGGTTACTTC. This sequence encodes CASSEGGALGYF.

V gene TRBV28 combines with J gene TRBJ1-5; TRBD1 matches 7 bases. V dropped 6 bases and J dropped 2; count of bases not matched to a gene: 7. This CDR3 has 15 amino acids. The germline V gene encodes CDR1 MDHEN and CDR2 SYDVKM. CDR3 loop: CASSTGTAGNQPQHF. The CDR3 DNA follows: TGTGCCAGCAGCACCGGGACAGCTGGCAATCAGCCCCAGCATTTT.

The chain combines TRBV6-5 with TRBJ2-1; D is undetermined. Germline CDR1 is MNHEY and CDR2 is SVGAGI. The CDR3 sequence is 15 residues long. The V gene lost 7 bases and the J gene lost 2 bases, with 15 bases spanning the gap. The CDR3 DNA reads as TGTGCCAGCACCCGCCCGGGCCTTACCTACAATGAGCAGTTCTTC. Translating gives CASTRPGLTYNEQFF.

This clone was observed a few times. The chain links TRBV5-1 to TRBJ1-5, with a tentative D call TRBD1 (5 bases). CDR1 SGHRS and CDR2 YFSETQ come from the germline V gene. The length of the CDR3 is 14 residues. V lost 4 bases and J 10 bases, leaving 18 bases between the germline ends. For the CDR3, the DNA is TGCGCCAGCAGCCCTGGGACGGATGGGGAACCCCAGCATTTT. Its translation is CASSPGTDGEPQHF.

The CDR3 loop is CAWSSGLAYEQYF. CDR3 coding DNA: TGTGCCTGGAGTTCAGGGTTGGCCTACGAGCAGTACTTC. V is TRBV30 and J is TRBJ2-7; TRBD1 is a possible D gene (5 bases). The CDR3 consists of 13 residues. The germline V and J ends were trimmed by 2 bases and 2 bases, with 10 bases remaining between them. Germline CDR1 is GTSNPN and CDR2 is SVGIG (reference sequence).

By frequency in the sample, this clone is medium-sized. Other nucleotide sequences in the sample specify the same CDR3. The V and J genes are TRBV27 and TRBJ1-5; 7 bases fit TRBD1. The germline V gene has CDR1 MNHEY and CDR2 SMNVEV (reference sequence). J lost 2 bases, V lost 5 bases, and 3 bases had no gene match. The CDR3 loop spans 14 amino acids. CDR3 residues: CASSRTGGNQPQHF. CDR3 nucleotides: TGTGCCAGCAGTAGGACAGGCGGCAATCAGCCCCAGCATTTT.

The chain uses TRBV5-6 and TRBJ2-5; D perhaps matches TRBD2 (5 bases). Trimming pared 0 bases from V and 4 bases from J, leaving 10 bases between. Germline lookup yields CDR1 SGHDT and CDR2 YYEEEE. This CDR3 spans 14 amino acids. As DNA, the CDR3 is TGTGCCAGCAGCTTGGCCACTAGAGGAGAGACCCAGTACTTC. Amino acids: CASSLATRGETQYF.

The chain couples TRBV19 to TRBJ2-7, with TRBD1 identical over 7 bases. CDR1 is LNHDA, CDR2 SQIVND, per germline (reference sequence). Unmatched junction bases numbered 7, after V lost 4 bases and J lost 4 bases. CDR3 size: 14 residues. The CDR3 protein is CASSTRGRGYEQYF. The CDR3 DNA sequence: TGTGCCAGTAGTACTAGGGGGCGCGGGTACGAGCAGTACTTC.

The V call is TRBV7-2, the J call TRBJ2-5, with a weak D call TRBD2 (6 bases). Germline V gene sequence: CDR1 SGHTA, CDR2 FQGNSA. Trimming pared 5 bases from V and 5 bases from J, leaving 15 bases between. The CDR3 runs 14 residues. The CDR3 loop is CASSTPPSGETQYF. For the CDR3, the DNA is TGTGCCAGCAGCACCCCCCCGAGCGGGGAGACCCAGTACTTC.

The genes are TRBV12-5 and TRBJ1-5; D is possibly TRBD1 (6 bases). Germline V gene lookup returns CDR1 LGHNT and CDR2 FRNRAP. Deletions cut 0 bases from V and 4 bases from J, with 13 bases between. The CDR3 runs 16 residues. This CDR3 is CASGLVGGKLNQPQHF. Written as DNA, the CDR3 is TGTGCTAGTGGTTTGGTAGGGGGGAAACTTAATCAGCCCCAGCATTTT.

The table lists this clone with a few counts. The chain employs TRBV7-2 and TRBJ1-5, with 8 positions matching TRBD1. Germline V gene data show CDR1 as SGHTA and CDR2 as FQGNSA. After removal of 4 bases from V and 7 bases from J, the junction contained 9 bases not matched to a gene. The CDR3 length is 15 residues. Here the CDR3 reads CASSSRTGQGQPQHF. The CDR3 DNA follows: TGTGCCAGCAGCTCCAGGACAGGGCAGGGGCAGCCCCAGCATTTT.

The gene calls are TRBV15 and TRBJ1-2, with D maybe TRBD1 (6 bases). The CDR3 spans 17 residues. Germline V gene lookup returns CDR1 LNHNV and CDR2 YYDKDF (reference sequence). The germline V and J ends were trimmed by 5 bases and 3 bases, with 22 bases remaining between them. The CDR3 spells CATSGLLQGILDYGYTF. The DNA of the CDR3 is TGTGCCACCAGCGGCCTCCTACAGGGAATTTTGGACTATGGCTACACCTTC.

The rearrangement uses TRBV10-3 and TRBJ2-2; a possible D gene is TRBD2 (5 bases). This CDR3 region has 17 residues. V lost 0 bases to trimming and J lost 7 bases, with 18 bases between them. Germline CDR1 and CDR2: ENHRY and SYGVKD. CDR3 protein: CAISESNRLSPGGELFF. The CDR3 coding sequence is TGTGCCATCAGTGAGTCGAATCGACTATCCCCCGGCGGGGAGCTGTTTTTT.

This rearrangement joins TRBV5-1 to TRBJ2-5; either TRBD1 or TRBD2 may fit D (5 bases each). Germline assignment: CDR1 SGHRS and CDR2 YFSETQ. The CDR3 length is 15 residues. The V and J ends lost 2 bases and 4 bases respectively, with 15 bases between them. In DNA, the CDR3 is TGCGCCAGCAGCTTTATGATTGGGACCTCAGAGACCCAGTACTTC. Its translation is CASSFMIGTSETQYF. Complete variable domain (other parts from reference TRBV5-1 and TRBJ2-5): KAGVTQTPRYLIKTRGQQVTLSCSPISGHRSVSWYQQTPGQGLQFLFEYFSETQRNKGNFPGRFSGRQFSNSRSEMNVSTLELGDSALYLCASSFMIGTSETQYFGPGTRLLVL.

The chain combines TRBV7-2 with TRBJ2-1, with D hard to call. Between the trimmed V and J ends, which lost 4 bases and 9 bases, there was a span of 13 bases. The germline CDR1 and CDR2 sequences are SGHTA and FQGNSA. The CDR3 contains 13 residues. Here the CDR3 reads CASSSGGRAEQFF. In DNA, the CDR3 is TGTGCCAGCAGCTCGGGTGGACGCGCTGAGCAGTTCTTC.

Details on this clone: This same CDR3 is encoded by further DNA sequences in the sample. The chain links TRBV7-3 to TRBJ2-7; 10 nucleotides align to TRBD2. Germline loops: CDR1 SGHTA, CDR2 FQGTGA. This CDR3 has 16 residues. Trimming cost V 3 bases and J 3 bases; bases outside gene matches: 8. CDR3 sequence reads: CASSLGPAGGGYEQYF. CDR3 in DNA: TGTGCCAGCAGCTTGGGCCCAGCGGGAGGGGGCTACGAGCAGTACTTC.

The chain links TRBV4-3 to TRBJ2-1; 13 positions match TRBD2. The CDR3 runs 16 residues. V lost 5 bases and J lost 9; bases outside the gene matches: 10. CDR1 and CDR2 (germline): LGHNA, YSLEER. The CDR3 here is CASSLLGTSGTSEQFF. The CDR3 coding sequence is TGCGCCAGCAGCTTACTTGGGACTAGCGGGACTAGTGAGCAGTTCTTC.

This sequence joins TRBV11-2 and TRBJ2-5, with a tentative D call TRBD2 (5 bases). The V gene's germline CDR1 is SGHAT and CDR2 FQNNGV. V lost 1 base to trimming and J lost 5 bases, with 11 bases between them. The length of the CDR3 is 14 residues. The CDR3 coding sequence is TGTGCCAGCAGCTTAGGTGCGGGTGGGGAGACCCAGTACTTC. Translation gives CASSLGAGGETQYF. Using reference TRBV11-2 and TRBJ2-5 for the parts outside the CDR3, the full variable domain is EAGVAQSPRYKIIEKRQSVAFWCNPISGHATLYWYQQILGQGPKLLIQFQNNGVVDDSQLPKDRFSAERLKGVDSTLKIQPAKLEDSAVYLCASSLGAGGETQYFGPGTRLLVL.

This rearrangement joins TRBV4-3 to TRBJ1-2; 7 bases are a match to TRBD1. V lost 1 base to trimming and J lost 8 bases; unmatched junction nucleotides: 10. The germline V gene encodes CDR1 LGHNA and CDR2 YSLEER. CDR3 length equals 15 residues. The CDR3 DNA is TGCGCCAGCAGCCAAGGGGTCGAGAGGGGGCACGGCTACACCTTC. This codes for CASSQGVERGHGYTF.

The V gene is TRBV19, the J gene TRBJ1-3; TRBD1 agrees at 8 bases. Germline CDR1 is LNHDA and CDR2 is SQIVND (reference sequence). With 6 bases clipped from V and 0 bases from J, the junction kept 7 bases outside the gene matches. This CDR3 comprises 16 residues. This chain's CDR3 is CASRHTTGGSGNTIYF. Written as DNA, the CDR3 is TGTGCCAGTAGGCACACCACAGGGGGCTCTGGAAACACCATATATTTT.

The chain employs TRBV30 and TRBJ2-7; no definite D call. Germline-derived CDR1 and CDR2 are GTSNPN and SVGIG (reference sequence). This CDR3 is 13 amino acids long. Trimming removed 2 bases from V and 3 bases from J, with 11 bases in between. The CDR3 loop is CAWSLRIRYEQYF. The CDR3 nucleotides read TGTGCCTGGAGTCTACGGATTCGCTACGAGCAGTACTTC. The variable domain in full, completed from reference TRBV30 and TRBJ2-7, reads SQTIHQWPATLVQPVGSPLSLECTVEGTSNPNLYWYRQAAGRGLQLLFYSVGIGQISSEVPQNLSASRPQDRQFILSSKKLLLSDSGFYLCAWSLRIRYEQYFGPGTRLTVT.

V usage is TRBV7-9 and J usage is TRBJ1-2; D uncertain. Trimming pared 1 base from V and 4 bases from J, leaving 13 bases between. The germline CDR1 and CDR2 sequences are SEHNR and FQNEAQ (reference sequence). The CDR3 covers 15 residues. DNA of the CDR3: TGTGCCAGCAGCTTAGTGACGGAACCACTCTATGGCTACACCTTC. This sequence encodes CASSLVTEPLYGYTF.

The chain links TRBV6-5 to TRBJ1-1; D is unresolved. CDR1 MNHEY and CDR2 SVGAGI come from the germline V gene. The V gene lost 7 bases and the J gene lost 1 base, with 13 bases spanning the gap. CDR3 size: 14 residues. The CDR3 reads CASNSPVGNTEAFF. Written as DNA, the CDR3 is TGTGCCAGCAACTCTCCCGTGGGGAACACTGAAGCTTTCTTT.

V is TRBV29-1 and J is TRBJ2-7, with a possible D match to TRBD1 (6 bases). Germline CDR1 and CDR2: SQVTM and ANQGSEA. V lost 7 bases and J 3 bases, leaving 16 bases between the germline ends. The CDR3 length is 13 residues. This CDR3 is CSAVGLDSYEQYF. DNA of the CDR3: TGCAGCGCGGTAGGGTTGGACAGCTACGAGCAGTACTTC.

The chain employs TRBV18 and TRBJ2-7; D assignment may be TRBD1 or TRBD2 (6 bases each). Trimming removed 5 bases from V and 5 bases from J, with 13 bases in between. The CDR3 is 13 amino acids. Per germline, CDR1 KGHSH and CDR2 LQKENI. The CDR3 DNA reads TGTGCCAGCTCAGCGGGACAAGTAAACGAGCAGTACTTC. Its translation: CASSAGQVNEQYF.

Many counts were recorded for this clone. This sequence joins TRBV2 and TRBJ2-7, with D perhaps matching TRBD2 (6 bases). CDR3 length equals 12 residues. Per the germline V gene, CDR1 is SNHLY and CDR2 is FYNNEI. With 2 bases removed from V and 7 bases from J, the gap between germline ends came to 9 bases. CDR3 region: CASSELAKEQYF. The CDR3 DNA reads TGTGCCAGCAGTGAACTAGCGAAAGAGCAGTACTTC.